A selection of T cell receptor beta chains follows, all from one sample in a study of monozygotic twins with inflammatory bowel disease. TCRdb re-called the 5' RACE reads and gives one entry per CDR3 protein, without DNA. The sample includes approximately 85,000 distinct CDR3 sequences. The sample consisted of blood. These receptors were obtained from a human donor with ulcerative colitis or Crohn's disease, or a healthy co-twin of an affected twin (not recorded which). CDR3s include the opening cysteine and the closing phenylalanine or tryptophan.

v_gene	j_gene	CDR3aa
TRBV5-1	TRBJ2-5	CASSPEGGRETQYF
TRBV5-6	TRBJ2-1	CASSSVGTETEFF
TRBV5-6	TRBJ1-3	CASTLGGVSGNTIYF
TRBV12-3/TRBV12-4	TRBJ2-1	CASSFGGGMNEQFF
TRBV20-1	TRBJ1-6	CSARVTNSPLHF
TRBV6-2/TRBV6-3	TRBJ1-3	CASEQRFSGNTIYF
TRBV5-6	TRBJ1-5	CASSLTGTGGFSQPQHF
TRBV7-2	TRBJ2-3	CASSPRGQARTDTQYF
TRBV7-2	TRBJ1-1	CASSLTGQGEAFF
TRBV11-2	TRBJ2-6	CASSLDSGVVLLASGANVLTF
TRBV2	TRBJ2-7	CASSGEPYEQYF
TRBV5-1	TRBJ1-4	CASSFTGGATNEKLFF
TRBV12-3/TRBV12-4	TRBJ2-7	CASSPRAPGEQYF
TRBV6-6	TRBJ2-5	CASSYSTGQETQYF
TRBV29-1	TRBJ1-2	CSVEETGWHYTF
TRBV29-1	TRBJ1-2	CSAGPETYGYTF
TRBV20-1	TRBJ2-4	CSVGTGSLAKNIQYF
TRBV7-2	TRBJ2-7	CASSLGGSAYEQYF
TRBV7-9	TRBJ1-4	CASTEGAGEKLFF
TRBV5-1	TRBJ2-6	CASSLIPRSGANVLTF
TRBV4-1	TRBJ2-1	CASSQVDMGLAGGHEQFF
TRBV18	TRBJ1-1	CASSPTGGWGTVYTEAFF
TRBV24-1	TRBJ2-2	CATSANTGELFF
TRBV20-1	TRBJ1-1	CSARVGRNTEAFF
TRBV19	TRBJ2-5	CASSFGLAETQYF
TRBV14	TRBJ2-3	CASSQEGVAFTDTQYF
TRBV5-1	TRBJ2-5	CASSSGDLGHQETQYF
TRBV11-3	TRBJ2-2	CASSLEGPGATGELFF
TRBV20-1	TRBJ2-1	CSANLLAGGNEQFF
TRBV12-3/TRBV12-4	TRBJ2-5	CASSSWETQYF
TRBV19	TRBJ2-6	CASSVRGQPTVSGANVLTF
TRBV20-1	TRBJ2-2	CSASYRTNTGELFF
TRBV6-6	TRBJ1-5	CASSPRGSNQPQHF
TRBV12-3/TRBV12-4	TRBJ1-6	CASRRQGSSYNSPLHF
TRBV4-1	TRBJ2-1	CASSPGLAGILSYNEQFF
TRBV6-1	TRBJ1-6	CASSQGDSYNSPLHF
TRBV20-1	TRBJ2-7	CSAPGPGGAEQYF
TRBV20-1	TRBJ1-1	CSAETDNTEAFF
TRBV12-3/TRBV12-4	TRBJ1-3	CASSSLGGRNTIYF
TRBV3-1	TRBJ1-5	CASSQLLTPQPQHF
TRBV11-2	TRBJ2-2	CASIASSWGTGDHGELFF
TRBV12-3/TRBV12-4	TRBJ2-5	CASSFAGGETQYF
TRBV6-1	TRBJ2-5	CASSAYRQETQYF
TRBV5-4	TRBJ2-1	CASTLGAGGYNEQFF
TRBV12-3/TRBV12-4	TRBJ2-1	CASTPGQGQFF
TRBV5-4	TRBJ2-1	CASSFWGIYNEQFF
TRBV5-5	TRBJ1-5	CASSLSGGRGTPQHF
TRBV29-1	TRBJ2-1	CSVDGGRGGNEQFF
TRBV27	TRBJ2-1	CASSSTGEQFF
TRBV5-1	TRBJ2-3	CASSFSAGLTDTQYF